The 18 T cell receptor beta chains presented below share a single source sample, sequenced in a study of blood T cell repertoires in COVID-19. The repertoire was sequenced with immunoSEQ multiplex PCR; TCRdb's copy has only in-frame clones and lacks some. The sample holds roughly 340,000 clones, approximately 90% seen once. Material: PBMCs or T cells enriched from blood (not recorded which). The receptors derive from a man between 18 and 35 years old who had recovered from COVID-19.

The chain uses TRBV19 and TRBJ2-7; possibly TRBD1 for D (6 bases). Trimming stripped 6 bases from V and 5 bases from J, with 17 bases between. The CDR3 spans 14 residues. CDR1 and CDR2 (germline): LNHDA, SQIVND (reference sequence). The CDR3 reads CASRSGTRANEQYF. The CDR3 DNA follows: TGTGCCAGTAGGTCCGGGACACGGGCAAACGAGCAGTACTTC. Based on the CDR3 plus reference TRBV19 and TRBJ2-7, the full variable domain is DGGITQSPKYLFRKEGQNVTLSCEQNLNHDAMYWYRQDPGQGLRLIYYSQIVNDFQKGDIAEGYSVSREKKESFPLTVTSAQKNPTAFYLCASRSGTRANEQYFGPGTRLTVT.

The chain couples TRBV5-4 to TRBJ1-2; the match to TRBD1 covers 9 bases. CDR3 length equals 16 residues. CDR1 SGHNT and CDR2 YYREEE come from the germline V gene (reference sequence). The junction had 11 bases not matched to a gene; V was cut back by 4 bases and J by 4 bases. The CDR3 loop reads CASSLRGQGYSYGYTF. CDR3 coding DNA: TGTGCCAGCAGCCTCCGGGGACAGGGATACTCCTATGGCTACACCTTC.

This clone came up once. The rearrangement links TRBV19 to TRBJ2-7, with TRBD1 matching 8 bases. Germline assignment: CDR1 LNHDA and CDR2 SQIVND (reference sequence). The CDR3 has 14 amino acids. V trimming: 3 bases; J trimming: 6 bases; junction bases outside the gene matches: 7. The CDR3 DNA sequence: TGTGCCAGTAGTATCGGCCAGGGGGCAAGCGAGCAGTACTTC. Translating it yields CASSIGQGASEQYF.

The chain employs TRBV28 and TRBJ1-2; tentative D call: TRBD1 (6 bases). CDR1 is MDHEN and CDR2 is SYDVKM in the germline V gene. This CDR3 region has 13 residues. Trimming took off 4 bases at V and 4 bases at J, with 10 bases between the two ends. The CDR3 DNA is TGTGCCAGCAGTTACAGGGAAGGCTATGGCTACACCTTC. It encodes CASSYREGYGYTF.

The chain recombines TRBV28 with TRBJ2-5; TRBD1 aligns across 7 bases. This CDR3 contains 12 residues. Germline CDR1 MDHEN, CDR2 SYDVKM. The V segment lost 9 bases and the J segment 4 bases; nucleotides outside the gene matches: 5. CDR3 in DNA: TGTGCCAGTACGACAGGGCCAGAGACCCAGTACTTC. This translates into CASTTGPETQYF.

The count of this clone is one. The chain employs TRBV18 and TRBJ1-2, with a weak D call TRBD1 (6 bases). This CDR3 has 13 residues. Germline assignment: CDR1 KGHSH and CDR2 LQKENI. V was cut by 3 bases and J by 7 bases, with 12 bases left in between. The DNA for the CDR3 is TGTGCCAGCTCACCCGGGGGGGCCGGTGGCTACACCTTC. It specifies CASSPGGAGGYTF. Complete variable domain (other parts from reference TRBV18 and TRBJ1-2): NAGVMQNPRHLVRRRGQEARLRCSPMKGHSHVYWYRQLPEEGLKFMVYLQKENIIDESGMPKERFSAEFPKEGPSILRIQQVVRGDSAAYFCASSPGGAGGYTFGSGTRLTVV.

This clone came up once. This chain uses TRBV3-1 (or the pseudogene TRBV3-2) with TRBJ2-1; possibly TRBD2 for D (6 bases). V dropped 4 bases and J dropped 3 bases, with 10 bases sitting between them. Germline V CDR1 and CDR2: LGHDT, YNNKEL (reference sequence). The CDR3 is 14 residues long. CDR3 coding DNA: TGTGCCAGCAGCCCAGGACTAAACTACAATGAGCAGTTCTTC. Translated, it gives CASSPGLNYNEQFF.

V gene TRBV5-4 combines with J gene TRBJ1-3, with 8 bases that match TRBD1. After removal of 5 bases from V and 5 bases from J, the junction contained 12 bases not matched to a gene. The CDR3 is 16 residues long. Germline CDR1 SGHNT, CDR2 YYREEE (reference sequence). The CDR3 loop is CASSFTGGPSRNTIYF. In DNA, the CDR3 is TGTGCCAGCAGTTTTACAGGGGGACCCAGTAGAAACACCATATATTTT.

In this sample, this clone turned up a few times. The V gene is TRBV6-2 or TRBV6-3, the J gene TRBJ2-6, with 8 bases identical to TRBD1. Trimming took 2 bases from V and 1 from J; bases not matched to a gene: 10. CDR3 length: 19 residues. The germline V gene encodes CDR1 MNHEY and CDR2 SVGEGT. The CDR3 region has the DNA TGTGCCAGCAGTTACCCCACGACAGGGGAATCTTCTGGGGCCAACGTCCTGACTTTC. It yields the protein CASSYPTTGESSGANVLTF.

CDR3 sequence (DNA): TGTGCCAGCAGCCCTCTCGGGAGCACCGGGGAGCTGTTTTTT. Translation gives CASSPLGSTGELFF. The chain carries TRBV3-1 (or the pseudogene TRBV3-2) and TRBJ2-2; D is perhaps TRBD2 (6 bases). CDR3 size: 14 residues. Germline values: CDR1 LGHDT, CDR2 YNNKEL (reference sequence). V lost 4 bases and J lost 4, with 10 bases in between.

This chain links TRBV11-1 with TRBJ1-3; no clear D gene. The CDR3 extends over 14 amino acids. Germline V gene lookup returns CDR1 SGHAT and CDR2 FQDESV (reference sequence). V dropped 6 bases and J dropped 0 bases, with 9 bases sitting between them. The CDR3 spells CASRDGSSGNTIYF. The CDR3 coding sequence is TGTGCCAGCAGGGACGGGAGCTCTGGAAACACCATATATTTT.

This chain joins TRBV19 and TRBJ2-1; D not certain. The V and J ends lost 6 bases and 0 bases respectively, with 12 bases between them. The CDR3 totals 15 residues. The germline CDR1 and CDR2 sequences are LNHDA and SQIVND (reference sequence). Here the CDR3 DNA reads TGTGCCAGTAGCCCTACTATGAGCTCCTACAATGAGCAGTTCTTC. This codes for CASSPTMSSYNEQFF.

This chain joins TRBV7-3 and TRBJ2-1; 8 bases fit TRBD1. Germline V gene sequence: CDR1 SGHTA, CDR2 FQGTGA. Unmatched junction bases numbered 8, after V lost 7 bases and J lost 3 bases. The CDR3 sequence is 15 residues long. CDR3 loop: CASKLAGTGYNEQFF. DNA for the CDR3: TGTGCCAGCAAACTGGCCGGGACAGGCTACAATGAGCAGTTCTTC.

This chain joins TRBV6-2 or TRBV6-3 and TRBJ1-5; 8 bases match TRBD1. Trimming took 2 bases from V and 6 from J; bases not matched to a gene: 12. This CDR3 has 17 amino acids. In germline, CDR1 is MNHEY, CDR2 SVGEGT. The CDR3 spells CASSYGGAGGLFQPQHF. DNA of the CDR3: TGTGCCAGCAGTTACGGGGGGGCAGGGGGCTTGTTTCAGCCCCAGCATTTT.

The gene calls are TRBV19 and TRBJ2-1; 8 nucleotides line up with TRBD1. The CDR3 spans 17 residues. The V gene's germline CDR1 is LNHDA and CDR2 SQIVND (reference sequence). J was trimmed by 4 bases and V by 0 bases; bases with no gene match: 8. The CDR3 sequence: CASSIETGVGAYNEQFF. CDR3 nucleotide sequence: TGTGCCAGTAGTATAGAGACAGGGGTCGGGGCTTACAATGAGCAGTTCTTC.

The chain uses TRBV7-9 and TRBJ1-5; 7 bases fit TRBD1. This CDR3 spans 14 amino acids. Germline V gene sequence: CDR1 SEHNR, CDR2 FQNEAQ (reference sequence). Trimming at V came to 5 bases and at J to 7 bases, leaving 8 bases not matched to a gene. Written as DNA, the CDR3 is TGTGCCAGCAGCCCCCGACAGGGTGGGCAGCCCCAGCATTTT. Translated, it gives CASSPRQGGQPQHF.

The V and J genes are TRBV4-1 and TRBJ1-1; 10 nucleotides line up with TRBD1. V gave up 0 bases and J gave up 3 bases; unmatched junction bases: 4. CDR3 length: 16 amino acids. Looked up from germline, CDR1 is MGHRA and CDR2 is YSYEKL. The CDR3 loop reads CASSQETGTGDTEAFF. In DNA form, the CDR3 reads TGCGCCAGCAGCCAAGAGACCGGGACAGGGGACACTGAAGCTTTCTTT.

The chain carries TRBV3-1 (or the pseudogene TRBV3-2) and TRBJ1-5; a weak D match, TRBD1 (6 bases). V lost 0 bases and J lost 7, with 13 bases in between. The length of the CDR3 is 15 residues. Germline lookup yields CDR1 LGHDT and CDR2 YNNKEL (reference sequence). Written as DNA, the CDR3 is TGTGCCAGCAGCCAAGAAGGACTTGGGGGCCAGCCCCAGCATTTT. Protein sequence: CASSQEGLGGQPQHF.